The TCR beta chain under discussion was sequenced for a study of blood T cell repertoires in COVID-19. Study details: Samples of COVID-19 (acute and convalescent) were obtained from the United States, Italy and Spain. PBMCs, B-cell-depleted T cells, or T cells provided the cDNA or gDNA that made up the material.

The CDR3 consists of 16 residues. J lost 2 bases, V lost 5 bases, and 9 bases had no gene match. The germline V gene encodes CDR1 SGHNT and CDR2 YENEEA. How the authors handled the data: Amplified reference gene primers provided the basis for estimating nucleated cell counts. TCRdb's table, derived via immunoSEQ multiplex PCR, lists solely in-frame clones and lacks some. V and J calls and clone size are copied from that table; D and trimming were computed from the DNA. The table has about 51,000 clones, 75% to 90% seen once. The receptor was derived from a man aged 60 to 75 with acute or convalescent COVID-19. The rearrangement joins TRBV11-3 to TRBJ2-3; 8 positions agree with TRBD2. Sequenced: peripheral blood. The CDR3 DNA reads TGTGCCAGCAGCCCACTAGCGGAAACCTTCACAGATACGCAGTATTTT. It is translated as CASSPLAETFTDTQYF.